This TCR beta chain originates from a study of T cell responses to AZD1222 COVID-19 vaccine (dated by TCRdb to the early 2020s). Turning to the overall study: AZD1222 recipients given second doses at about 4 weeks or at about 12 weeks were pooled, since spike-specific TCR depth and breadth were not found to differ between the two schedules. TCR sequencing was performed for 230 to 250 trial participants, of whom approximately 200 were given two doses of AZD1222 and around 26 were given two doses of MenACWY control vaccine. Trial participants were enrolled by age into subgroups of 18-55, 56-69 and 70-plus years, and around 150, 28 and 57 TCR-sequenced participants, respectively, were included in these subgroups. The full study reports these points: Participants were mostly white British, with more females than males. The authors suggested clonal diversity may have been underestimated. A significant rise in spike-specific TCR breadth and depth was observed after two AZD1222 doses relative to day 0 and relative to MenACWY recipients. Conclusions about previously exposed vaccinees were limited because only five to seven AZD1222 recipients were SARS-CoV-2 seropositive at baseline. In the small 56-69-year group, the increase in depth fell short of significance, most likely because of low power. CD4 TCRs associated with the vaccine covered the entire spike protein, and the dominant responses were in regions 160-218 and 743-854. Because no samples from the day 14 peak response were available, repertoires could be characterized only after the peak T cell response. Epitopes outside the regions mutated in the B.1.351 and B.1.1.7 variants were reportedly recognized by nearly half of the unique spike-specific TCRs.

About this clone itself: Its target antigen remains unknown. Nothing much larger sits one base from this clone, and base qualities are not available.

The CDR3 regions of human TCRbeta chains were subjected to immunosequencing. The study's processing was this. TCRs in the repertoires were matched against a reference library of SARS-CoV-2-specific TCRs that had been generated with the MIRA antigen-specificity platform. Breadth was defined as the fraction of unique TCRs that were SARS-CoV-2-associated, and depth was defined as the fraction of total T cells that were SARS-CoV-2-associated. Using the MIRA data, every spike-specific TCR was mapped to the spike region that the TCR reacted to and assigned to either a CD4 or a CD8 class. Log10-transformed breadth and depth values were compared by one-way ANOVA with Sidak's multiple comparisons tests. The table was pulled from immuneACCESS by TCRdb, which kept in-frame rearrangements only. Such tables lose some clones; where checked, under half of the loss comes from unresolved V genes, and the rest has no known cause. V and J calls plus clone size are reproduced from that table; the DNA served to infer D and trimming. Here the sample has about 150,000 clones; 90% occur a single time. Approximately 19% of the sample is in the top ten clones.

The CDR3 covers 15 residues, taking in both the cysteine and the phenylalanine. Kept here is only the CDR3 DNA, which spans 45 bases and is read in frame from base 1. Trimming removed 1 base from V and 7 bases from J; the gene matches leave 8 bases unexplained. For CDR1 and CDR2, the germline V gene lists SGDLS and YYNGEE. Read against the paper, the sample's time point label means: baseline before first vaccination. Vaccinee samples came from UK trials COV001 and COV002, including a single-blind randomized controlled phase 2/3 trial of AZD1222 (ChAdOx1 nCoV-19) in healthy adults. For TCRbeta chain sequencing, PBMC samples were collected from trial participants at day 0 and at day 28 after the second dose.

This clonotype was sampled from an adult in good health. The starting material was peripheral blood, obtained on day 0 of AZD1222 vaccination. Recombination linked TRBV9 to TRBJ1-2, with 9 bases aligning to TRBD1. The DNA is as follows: TGTGCCAGCAGCGTAAGTGGACAGGGGACGAGTGGCTACACCTTC. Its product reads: CASSVSGQGTSGYTF. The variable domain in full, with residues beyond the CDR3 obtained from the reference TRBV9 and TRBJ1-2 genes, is DSGVTQTPKHLITATGQRVTLRCSPRSGDLSVYWYQQSLDQGLQFLIQYYNGEERAKGNILERFSAQQFPDLHSELNLSSLELGDSALYFCASSVSGQGTSGYTFGSGTRLTVV.